Sequencing of this T cell receptor (beta chain) was carried out in a study of blood T cell repertoires in COVID-19. For the study at large: Specimens from acute and convalescent COVID-19 originated in the United States, Italy and Spain.

The study recruited people aged about 18 to 95 years across around 24 US areas. What the recovered Cohort 3 donors had was two negative PCRs, clearance, or symptom resolution. The germline CDR1 and CDR2 sequences are SQVTM and ANQGSEA. Trimming shortened V by 5 bases and J by 10 bases, and 15 bases separated the two germline ends. This CDR3 region has 12 residues. Profiling relied on immunoSEQ multiplex PCR, and the TCRdb table lists in-frame clones only, not all of them. The sample lists more than 200,000 clones; 85% to 90% were seen once. This receptor was identified in a woman aged 50 to 65 who had recovered from COVID-19. The gene calls are TRBV29-1 and TRBJ2-1; D gene uncertain. The sample was PBMCs or T cells enriched from blood (not recorded which). The CDR3 loop is CSVSREVREQFF. CDR3 nucleotide sequence: TGCAGCGTTTCTCGCGAGGTGAGGGAGCAGTTCTTC.